A selection of T cell receptor beta chains follows, all from one sample in a study of OX40 agonist ivuxolimab in advanced cancers. Measured with immunoSEQ multiplex PCR; TCRdb has only the in-frame clones, and not every one. The data hold tens of thousands of clones, with around 89% observed a single time. Sequencing used CD4+ or CD8+ T cells sorted from blood, obtained in a trial of the OX40 agonist ivuxolimab. These receptors originate from an adult with an advanced solid tumor such as melanoma, head and neck, liver or kidney cancer. The CDR3 runs from the conserved cysteine through the conserved F or W. The D gene is left open where the match is weak. The size entry is marked missing in some rows and otherwise reads once, few, many or a size class.

CASRLGMYEQYF,TGTGCCAGCCGCTTAGGGATGTACGAGCAGTACTTC,TRBJ2-7,medium-sized,TRBV5-6,-
CASSQVEDYEQYF,TGCGCCAGCAGCCAAGTAGAAGACTACGAGCAGTACTTC,TRBJ2-7,-,TRBV4-1,-
CASSPQGSASAYEQYF,TGTGCCAGCAGCCCCCAGGGCTCGGCGAGCGCCTACGAGCAGTACTTC,TRBJ2-7,once,TRBV14,-
CASRWPGDYGYTF,TGTGCCAGCCGGTGGCCCGGGGACTATGGCTACACCTTC,TRBJ1-2,-,TRBV2,-
CASSLAPASGYEQYF,TGTGCCAGCAGCTTAGCGCCGGCTAGCGGATACGAGCAGTACTTC,TRBJ2-7,-,TRBV7-2,TRBD2
CASSFPRIAAPLVGDGYTF,TGTGCCAGCAGCTTTCCCCGTATCGCAGCCCCACTCGTAGGCGATGGCTACACCTTC,TRBJ1-2,-,TRBV11-3,-
CASSVGQRTLPNNEQFF,TGTGCCAGCAGCGTAGGTCAACGGACCCTCCCAAACAATGAGCAGTTCTTC,TRBJ2-1,-,TRBV9,-
CATSSAPVGLAGETQYF,TGTGCCACCAGCAGCGCACCAGTGGGACTAGCGGGCGAGACCCAGTACTTC,TRBJ2-5,-,TRBV15,TRBD2
CAWSVSGQSYEQYF,TGTGCCTGGAGTGTATCCGGACAGTCCTACGAGCAGTACTTC,TRBJ2-7,-,TRBV30,-
CASSLVAGGTDTQYF,TGTGCCAGCAGCTTAGTTGCGGGAGGGACAGATACGCAGTATTTT,TRBJ2-3,-,TRBV11-2,TRBD2
CASSPPGLVSLVEQFF,TGTGCCAGCAGCCCACCGGGACTAGTGTCCCTTGTTGAGCAGTTCTTC,TRBJ2-1,-,TRBV11-1,TRBD2
CAISEERRGPYEQYF,TGTGCCATCAGTGAGGAGCGGAGGGGCCCCTACGAGCAGTACTTC,TRBJ2-7,once,TRBV10-3,-
CASSLGDRSLRQFF,TGTGCCAGCAGTTTGGGGGACCGGTCTTTACGGCAGTTCTTC,TRBJ2-1,-,TRBV27,-
CASSPGQENTGELFF,TGTGCCAGCAGCCCCGGACAGGAAAACACCGGGGAGCTGTTTTTT,TRBJ2-2,-,TRBV7-9,TRBD1
CASSLWREGPLYEQYF,TGTGCCAGCAGTTTATGGCGGGAGGGCCCACTCTACGAGCAGTACTTC,TRBJ2-7,once,TRBV28,TRBD2
CASSVYRTSEWYF,TGTGCCAGCAGCGTTTACAGGACGTCCGAGTGGTACTTC,TRBJ2-7,once,TRBV14,-
CASSIFAGEYTDTQYF,TGTGCCAGTAGTATTTTCGCGGGAGAATATACAGATACGCAGTATTTT,TRBJ2-3,-,TRBV19,TRBD2
CASSSHQGPGNTIYF,TGTGCCAGCAGTTCCCATCAAGGGCCTGGAAACACCATATATTTT,TRBJ1-3,-,TRBV6-6,-
CASSVALGQGFHEQYF,TGTGCCAGCAGCGTAGCTTTGGGACAGGGGTTCCACGAGCAGTACTTC,TRBJ2-7,once,TRBV9,TRBD1
CAISDEGVWVAGEWNEQFF,TGTGCCATCAGTGATGAGGGGGTATGGGTAGCGGGAGAATGGAATGAGCAGTTCTTC,TRBJ2-1,-,TRBV10-3,TRBD2
CASSASGTVTQYF,TGTGCCAGCAGCGCTAGCGGGACAGTAACGCAGTATTTT,TRBJ2-3,few,TRBV7-2,TRBD2
CSIAPGGGRSYEQYF,TGCAGCATCGCACCGGGGGGCGGGAGAAGCTACGAGCAGTACTTC,TRBJ2-7,once,TRBV29-1,-
CASSLSQGYEQYF,TGTGCCAGCAGTTTATCGCAGGGCTACGAGCAGTACTTC,TRBJ2-7,-,TRBV27,-